These T cell receptor beta chains were read from a single sample in a study of cytomegalovirus exposure and HLA in healthy donors. This table comes from immunoSEQ multiplex PCR, and its TCRdb copy is limited to in-frame clones, with some not included. The data show about 190,000 clones, approximately 86% seen once. Sequencing input: PBMCs. These receptors all stem from a woman between 18 and 29 years old in good health and CMV-seronegative. The CDR3 runs from the conserved cysteine through the conserved F or W. D genes are given only for firm matches. Clone sizes are given selectively: once, few, many, or a class where the clone is expanded.

J gene,V gene,clone size,D gene,CDR3 protein,CDR3 DNA
TRBJ1-5,TRBV7-8,.,TRBD1,CASSLDRPRSNQPQHF,TGTGCCAGCAGCTTGGACAGGCCTAGGAGCAATCAGCCCCAGCATTTT
TRBJ2-7,TRBV7-9,.,.,CASSLEFGSTYEQYF,TGTGCCAGCAGCTTAGAGTTTGGCAGTACCTACGAGCAGTACTTC
TRBJ2-1,TRBV12-5,.,TRBD2,CASGLVLAGTYNEQFF,TGTGCTAGTGGTTTGGTATTAGCGGGGACCTACAATGAGCAGTTCTTC
TRBJ2-5,TRBV5-6,.,TRBD2,CASSNTGEAGGETQYF,TGTGCCAGCAGCAACACAGGGGAGGCGGGGGGGGAGACCCAGTACTTC
TRBJ2-3,TRBV5-1,.,TRBD1,CASRPGTGSTDTQYF,TGCGCCAGCAGGCCCGGGACAGGGTCCACAGATACGCAGTATTTT
TRBJ2-7,TRBV11-2,.,TRBD2,CASSSGLGWREQYF,TGTGCCAGCAGCTCCGGACTAGGATGGCGAGAGCAGTACTTC
TRBJ2-7,TRBV6-5,once,.,CASSYLPGEQYF,TGTGCCAGCAGTTACTTACCCGGCGAGCAGTACTTC
TRBJ2-7,TRBV7-8,.,TRBD2,CASSLVAGGSYEQYF,TGTGCCAGCAGCTTAGTTGCGGGAGGCTCCTACGAGCAGTACTTC
TRBJ2-1,TRBV27,.,TRBD2,CASSLTSGGSYNEQFF,TGTGCCAGCAGTTTGACTAGCGGGGGCTCATACAATGAGCAGTTCTTC
TRBJ2-7,TRBV6-5,few,TRBD2,CASSYVLAGAYEQYF,TGTGCCAGCAGTTACGTACTAGCGGGGGCCTACGAGCAGTACTTC
TRBJ2-1,TRBV9,.,.,CASSPPLQGEQFF,TGTGCCAGCAGCCCCCCACTCCAGGGTGAGCAGTTCTTC
TRBJ2-1,TRBV4-1,.,.,CASSPGPGVFNEQFF,TGCGCCAGCAGCCCCGGTCCGGGTGTGTTCAATGAGCAGTTCTTC
TRBJ2-7,TRBV9,.,.,CASSVDLLAEQYF,TGTGCCAGCAGCGTAGACCTCTTAGCAGAGCAGTACTTC
TRBJ1-5,TRBV29-1,few,TRBD1,CSVAGTEGQPQHF,TGCAGCGTCGCCGGGACAGAAGGACAGCCCCAGCATTTT
TRBJ2-6,TRBV6-6,once,.,CASMSGSGANVLTF,TGTGCCAGCATGTCAGGGTCTGGGGCCAACGTCCTGACTTTC
TRBJ1-2,TRBV7-2,.,TRBD1,CASSHVLGQGANFNYGYTF,TGTGCCAGCAGCCACGTTCTGGGACAGGGGGCGAACTTCAACTATGGCTACACCTTC
TRBJ2-5,TRBV5-4,.,.,CASSLGSPGLGETQYF,TGTGCCAGCAGCTTGGGCTCGCCCGGACTGGGAGAGACCCAGTACTTC
TRBJ2-7,TRBV11-2,.,TRBD2,CASSVRLAGVVEQYF,TGTGCCAGCAGCGTGCGACTAGCGGGAGTGGTTGAGCAGTACTTC
TRBJ2-1,TRBV5-5,.,TRBD1,CASSLTAGTVGEQFF,TGTGCCAGCAGCTTGACAGCCGGGACAGTAGGTGAGCAGTTCTTC
TRBJ1-2,TRBV4-1,.,TRBD1,CASSQVSGGTNYGYTF,TGCGCCAGCAGCCAAGTTTCAGGGGGTACTAACTATGGCTACACCTTC
TRBJ1-1,TRBV7-2,once,.,CASSPIGTGTEAFF,TGTGCCAGCAGCCCCATCGGCACAGGGACTGAAGCTTTCTTT
TRBJ2-7,TRBV27,.,.,CASSWGGGGSYEQYF,TGTGCCAGCAGCTGGGGGGGCGGGGGATCCTACGAGCAGTACTTC
TRBJ2-7,TRBV6-5,.,TRBD1,CASSYPGQGIYEQYF,TGTGCCAGCAGTTACCCGGGACAGGGAATCTACGAGCAGTACTTC
TRBJ1-1,TRBV5-5,.,TRBD1,CASSPRDRKSEAFF,TGTGCCAGCAGCCCCCGGGACAGGAAATCTGAAGCTTTCTTT
TRBJ1-1,TRBV6-6,.,.,CASSRKGGTEAFF,TGTGCCAGCAGCAGGAAAGGGGGCACTGAAGCTTTCTTT
TRBJ1-1,TRBV7-2,.,.,CASSLGAGHGTEAFF,TGTGCCAGCAGCTTAGGAGCAGGGCATGGCACTGAAGCTTTCTTT
TRBJ1-1,TRBV5-4,.,TRBD1,CASSPLQGARTEAFF,TGTGCCAGCAGCCCGTTACAGGGGGCCCGTACTGAAGCTTTCTTT
TRBJ2-2,TRBV27,.,TRBD2,CASSLGGSRSPGELFF,TGTGCCAGCAGCCTGGGCGGGAGTAGGTCCCCCGGGGAGCTGTTTTTT
TRBJ2-5,TRBV5-1,.,TRBD2,CASSLAGGPGGRTQYF,TGCGCCAGCAGCTTAGCGGGGGGGCCGGGAGGTCGGACCCAGTACTTC
TRBJ1-2,TRBV10-3,few,TRBD1,CAITGQGEYSYGYTF,TGTGCCATCACCGGACAGGGGGAATATAGCTATGGCTACACCTTC
TRBJ2-3,TRBV6-5,.,TRBD1,CASRDTGADTQYF,TGTGCCAGCAGGGATACAGGGGCAGATACGCAGTATTTT
TRBJ1-3,TRBV6-5,.,.,CASRRGRAGNTIYF,TGTGCCAGCCGCCGAGGGAGGGCTGGAAACACCATATATTTT